Listed below are T cell receptor beta chains from one sample, sequenced in a study of vaccination and CD4 T cells after COVID-19. One entry per CDR3 protein results from TCRdb running MiXCR on the PCR reads. Of about 20,000 distinct CDR3 sequences in the sample, around 63% are singletons; the top ten hold 3.5% to 4.5%. Antigens for these TCRs are unknown. Sequenced input: CD4+ T cells from blood, cultured in vitro. The source of these receptors is a human donor who had recovered from COVID-19. Both conserved end residues are part of each CDR3. The D gene is left open where the match is weak. Size values are once, few and many counts, or a class for expanded clones, and some rows have none.

D	J	size	V	CDR3	DNA
.	TRBJ1-4	once	TRBV6-1	CASTLMAPGGGNEKLFF	TGTGCCAGCACACTCATGGCGCCTGGGGGTGGGAATGAAAAACTGTTTTTT
.	TRBJ1-1	.	TRBV11-3	CASSLETPNTEAFF	TGTGCCAGCAGCTTAGAGACACCGAACACTGAAGCTTTCTTT
.	TRBJ1-1	few	TRBV7-9	CASSLGDGGIGSEAFF	TGTGCCAGCAGCTTGGGGGACGGGGGAATAGGTTCAGAAGCTTTCTTT
.	TRBJ1-2	once	TRBV14	CASSQDAGPKGYTF	TGTGCCAGCAGCCAAGACGCAGGGCCTAAAGGCTACACCTTC
.	TRBJ1-3	.	TRBV20-1	CSALPHRLSSGNTIYF	TGCAGTGCCCTACCCCATAGGTTAAGCTCTGGAAACACCATATATTTT
.	TRBJ1-1	.	TRBV20-1	CSAASDGNTEAFF	TGCAGTGCTGCCTCGGACGGGAACACTGAAGCTTTCTTT
.	TRBJ1-1	.	TRBV20-1	CSALRLGGTEAFF	TGCAGTGCTCTCCGACTAGGGGGCACTGAAGCTTTCTTT
.	TRBJ1-1	.	TRBV18	CASSPQLAAAKNTEAFF	TGTGCCAGCTCACCACAATTGGCAGCGGCTAAGAACACTGAAGCTTTCTTT
.	TRBJ1-6	.	TRBV6-2/TRBV6-3	CASSYGDSPLHF	TGTGCCAGCAGTTACGGGGATTCACCCCTCCACTTT
TRBD2	TRBJ2-2	.	TRBV6-2/TRBV6-3	CASSPGLAANTGELFF	TGTGCCAGCAGCCCCGGACTAGCGGCGAACACCGGGGAGCTGTTTTTT
TRBD2	TRBJ2-7	once	TRBV20-1	CSARASGRGYEQYF	TGCAGTGCTAGGGCTAGCGGGAGGGGTTACGAGCAGTACTTC
.	TRBJ2-5	.	TRBV11-3	CASSLGGLQETQYF	TGTGCCAGCAGCTTAGGTGGACTCCAAGAGACCCAGTACTTC
.	TRBJ2-1	.	TRBV24-1	CATAPIGASVNEQFF	TGTGCCACCGCTCCGATCGGGGCCTCAGTCAATGAGCAGTTCTTC
.	TRBJ1-5	.	TRBV6-5	CASSYGGAGQPQHF	TGTGCCAGCAGTTACGGTGGGGCGGGTCAGCCCCAGCATTTT
.	TRBJ1-1	.	TRBV11-2	CASSAQSWGGGAFF	TGTGCCAGCAGCGCGCAATCATGGGGGGGAGGCGCTTTCTTT
TRBD1	TRBJ2-7	.	TRBV5-1	CASSLLDRGYEQYF	TGCGCCAGCAGCTTACTGGACAGGGGATACGAGCAGTACTTC
.	TRBJ1-2	few	TRBV11-2	CASSLDGGNYGYTF	TGTGCCAGCAGCTTAGATGGGGGTAACTATGGCTACACCTTC
.	TRBJ1-6	few	TRBV6-1	CASSRGTSYNSPLHF	TGTGCCAGCAGCCGGGGGACCTCCTATAATTCACCCCTCCACTTT
.	TRBJ1-2	.	TRBV30	CAWTPHLSYGYTF	TGTGCCTGGACCCCACACCTATCCTATGGCTACACCTTC
.	TRBJ1-3	.	TRBV19	CASSIRTPGGNTIYF	TGTGCCAGTAGTATCCGGACCCCCGGGGGAAACACCATATATTTT
.	TRBJ1-2	.	TRBV27	CASRGARGRGLRLSYGYTF	TGTGCCAGTCGGGGCGCAAGGGGCAGGGGTCTCCGTCTTTCCTATGGCTACACCTTC
.	TRBJ1-6	.	TRBV12-5	CASGFGINSPLHF	TGTGCTAGTGGTTTCGGCATCAATTCACCCCTCCACTTT
TRBD2	TRBJ2-7	.	TRBV6-5	CASSYSPYLGLAGEGHEQYF	TGTGCCAGCAGTTACTCCCCGTATTTGGGACTAGCGGGAGAGGGCCACGAGCAGTACTTC
.	TRBJ2-5	few	TRBV6-5	CASSFSMRLTQYF	TGTGCCAGCAGTTTCTCTATGCGTCTGACCCAGTACTTC
TRBD1	TRBJ1-5	few	TRBV30	CAWSLQGGQPQHF	TGTGCCTGGAGCTTACAGGGGGGTCAGCCCCAGCATTTT
.	TRBJ2-3	few	TRBV27	CASWARRATDTQYF	TGTGCCTCCTGGGCCCGGCGGGCCACAGATACGCAGTATTTT
.	TRBJ2-3	.	TRBV28	CASKPGLVTDTQYF	TGTGCCAGCAAGCCGGGCCTAGTGACAGATACGCAGTATTTT
.	TRBJ2-5	.	TRBV12-5	CASGLQETQYF	TGTGCTAGTGGTTTGCAAGAGACCCAGTACTTC
TRBD1	TRBJ1-1	.	TRBV12-3/TRBV12-4	CASSLRARQGPAGTEAFF	TGTGCCAGCAGTTTACGTGCGAGACAGGGGCCGGCGGGCACTGAAGCTTTCTTT
.	TRBJ1-1	.	TRBV27	CASSPHGLAVTEAFF	TGTGCCAGCAGTCCACACGGATTGGCGGTGACTGAAGCTTTCTTT
.	TRBJ2-2	few	TRBV6-2/TRBV6-3	CASSYSGQNTGELFF	TGTGCCAGCAGTTACTCGGGTCAGAACACCGGGGAGCTGTTTTTT
.	TRBJ2-1	.	TRBV5-4	CASSLVISGYHNEQFF	TGTGCCAGCAGCTTGGTTATTAGCGGCTACCACAATGAGCAGTTCTTC
TRBD1	TRBJ1-1	.	TRBV6-1	CASSRTGVTEAFF	TGTGCCAGCAGTCGAACAGGGGTCACTGAAGCTTTCTTT
.	TRBJ1-5	.	TRBV19	CASSISSGRNQPQHF	TGTGCCAGTAGTATATCCTCTGGTAGGAATCAGCCCCAGCATTTT
.	TRBJ1-1	.	TRBV7-9	CASDRLEGTEAFF	TGTGCCAGTGATAGGCTTGAAGGCACTGAAGCTTTCTTT
TRBD2	TRBJ2-2	.	TRBV11-3	CASSSRYTSGGANGELFF	TGTGCCAGCAGCTCCCGATACACTAGCGGGGGGGCGAACGGGGAGCTGTTTTTT
.	TRBJ1-1	few	TRBV6-2/TRBV6-3	CASSYSENTEAFF	TGTGCCAGCAGTTACTCCGAGAACACTGAAGCTTTCTTT
.	TRBJ1-1	.	TRBV4-1	CASRVQVNTEAFF	TGCGCCAGCCGAGTGCAGGTGAACACTGAAGCTTTCTTT
.	TRBJ1-6	.	TRBV19	CASKAVAGNSPLHF	TGTGCCAGTAAGGCGGTCGCGGGAAATTCACCCCTCCACTTT
.	TRBJ1-6	few	TRBV12-3/TRBV12-4	CASSFLDSPLHF	TGTGCCAGCAGTTTTTTGGACTCACCCCTCCACTTT
.	TRBJ1-5	.	TRBV24-1	CATSDVGSNQPQHF	TGTGCCACGTCGGACGTCGGAAGCAATCAGCCCCAGCATTTT
.	TRBJ2-2	few	TRBV6-1	CASSRGSWELFF	TGTGCCAGCAGTCGAGGGAGCTGGGAGCTGTTTTTT